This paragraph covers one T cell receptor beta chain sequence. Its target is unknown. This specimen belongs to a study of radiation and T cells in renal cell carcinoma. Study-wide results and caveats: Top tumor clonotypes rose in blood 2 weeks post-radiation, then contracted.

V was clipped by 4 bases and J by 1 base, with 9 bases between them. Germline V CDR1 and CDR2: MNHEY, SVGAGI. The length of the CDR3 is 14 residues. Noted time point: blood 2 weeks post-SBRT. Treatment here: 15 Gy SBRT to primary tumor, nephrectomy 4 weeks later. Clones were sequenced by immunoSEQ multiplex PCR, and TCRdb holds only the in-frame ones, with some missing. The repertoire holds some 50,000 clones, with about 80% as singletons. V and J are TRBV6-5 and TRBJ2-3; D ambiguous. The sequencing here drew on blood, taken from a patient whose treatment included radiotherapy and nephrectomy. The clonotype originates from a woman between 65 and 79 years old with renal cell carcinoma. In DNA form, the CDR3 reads TGTGCCAGCAGTTGGCAGGTCGGCACAGATACGCAGTATTTT. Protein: CASSWQVGTDTQYF.